The entry below describes one T cell receptor beta chain. Antigen unknown. V shed 3 bases and J shed 4 bases, with 10 bases lying between them. Germline CDR1 is SNHLY and CDR2 is FYNNEI. This CDR3 region has 14 residues. This record belongs to a study of cytomegalovirus exposure and HLA in healthy donors. Study observations and caveats: The study had only CMV serostatus as immune exposure information.

PCR used 60 Vbeta primers and 13 Jbeta primers. Produced via immunoSEQ multiplex PCR; TCRdb's table is partial and in-frame only. Here the sample spans about 170,000 clones, around 75% being singletons. The sequence came from a male donor in good health and CMV-seronegative. V is TRBV2 and J is TRBJ1-5; a possible D gene is TRBD1 (5 bases). The specimen sequenced was PBMCs. The CDR3 sequence: CASSDWGVNQPQHF. Written as DNA, the CDR3 is TGTGCCAGCAGTGATTGGGGGGTAAATCAGCCCCAGCATTTT.